Below, 20 T cell receptor beta chains from the same sample are listed, as sequenced in a study of blood T cell repertoires in COVID-19. Assay: immunoSEQ multiplex PCR; the TCRdb copy retains only in-frame clones and omits some. The sample has approximately 350,000 clones, around 91% seen once. What was sequenced was PBMCs or T cells enriched from blood (not recorded which). The source of these receptors is a man between 18 and 29 years old who had recovered from COVID-19.

The V gene is TRBV27, the J gene TRBJ1-1; TRBD1 matches 10 bases. CDR3 length equals 15 residues. V trimming: 4 bases; J trimming: 2 bases; junction bases outside the gene matches: 4. Germline V CDR1 and CDR2: MNHEY, SMNVEV (reference sequence). This CDR3 is CASSSRTGGNTEAFF. The CDR3 nucleotides are TGTGCCAGCAGTTCCCGGACAGGGGGAAACACTGAAGCTTTCTTT.

The chain uses TRBV7-9 and TRBJ1-4; TRBD1 is a possible D gene (6 bases). The CDR3 has 15 residues. CDR1 and CDR2 from the germline V gene are SEHNR and FQNEAQ (reference sequence). Trimming removed 5 bases from V and 5 bases from J, with 15 bases in between. The CDR3, as DNA: TGTGCCAGCAGCCTGACGCAGGGGACCAATGAAAAACTGTTTTTT. It encodes CASSLTQGTNEKLFF.

This chain uses TRBV5-4 with TRBJ2-2; D may be TRBD1 (6 bases). V lost 2 bases and J lost 1, with 12 bases in between. The V gene's germline CDR1 is SGHNT and CDR2 YYREEE (reference sequence). The CDR3 runs to 16 residues. CDR3 protein: CASSFDRRLNTGELFF. The CDR3 bases are TGTGCCAGCAGCTTTGACAGGCGACTGAACACCGGGGAGCTGTTTTTT.

The chain employs TRBV18 and TRBJ1-5; TRBD1 might be the D (5 bases). V lost 3 bases to trimming and J lost 4 bases, with 22 bases between them. Germline-derived CDR1 and CDR2 are KGHSH and LQKENI. The length of the CDR3 is 18 residues. CDR3 coding DNA: TGTGCCAGCTCACCGCTCCCAATCGGGGGGATAGGAAATCAGCCCCAGCATTTT. This encodes CASSPLPIGGIGNQPQHF.

The gene calls are TRBV4-2 and TRBJ1-1, with D maybe TRBD1 (6 bases). V lost 0 bases and J lost 6, with 11 bases in between. Germline V lookup: CDR1 LGHNA, CDR2 YNFKEQ. The CDR3 is made up of 14 amino acids. CDR3 bases: TGTGCCAGCAGCCAAGATTCGTGGGGGCCTGAAGCTTTCTTT. Encoded protein: CASSQDSWGPEAFF.

The rearrangement links TRBV3-1 (or the pseudogene TRBV3-2) to TRBJ2-7; 10 bases agree with TRBD1. Trimming took 7 bases from V and 5 from J; bases not matched to a gene: 14. The CDR3 spans 16 residues. CDR1 and CDR2 from the germline V gene are LGHDT and YNNKEL (reference sequence). CDR3 loop: CASTPAVGTGVHEQYF. DNA for the CDR3: TGTGCCAGCACCCCGGCTGTAGGGACAGGGGTCCACGAGCAGTACTTC.

The chain has TRBV4-3 and TRBJ1-2; 9 bases match TRBD1. From germline, CDR1 is LGHNA and CDR2 YSLEER. The CDR3 covers 15 residues. Losses at the gene ends were 0 bases for V and 8 bases for J; bases not matched to a gene: 7. CDR3 amino acids: CASSQDRTGAGGYTF. The CDR3 DNA follows: TGCGCCAGCAGCCAAGATAGGACAGGGGCGGGAGGCTACACCTTC.

This rearrangement joins TRBV6-6 to TRBJ2-4, with a tentative D call TRBD2 (6 bases). Trimming cost V 5 bases and J 2 bases, with 28 bases left between them. The CDR3 has 20 residues. Germline-derived CDR1 and CDR2 are MNHNY and SVGAGI (reference sequence). CDR3 coding DNA: TGTGCCAGCAGTCCCAGGAGGGCCGGGTGGAGTGGAGTGACCAAAAACATTCAGTACTTC. As protein: CASSPRRAGWSGVTKNIQYF.

This chain uses TRBV5-1 with TRBJ2-5; the D is unclear. Trimming pared 3 bases from V and 2 bases from J, leaving 11 bases between. The CDR3 extends over 14 amino acids. Germline values: CDR1 SGHRS, CDR2 YFSETQ. The CDR3 reads CASSYPSQQETQYF. CDR3 in DNA: TGCGCCAGCAGCTATCCGTCTCAGCAAGAGACCCAGTACTTC. Drawing the rest from reference TRBV5-1 and TRBJ2-5, the complete variable domain is KAGVTQTPRYLIKTRGQQVTLSCSPISGHRSVSWYQQTPGQGLQFLFEYFSETQRNKGNFPGRFSGRQFSNSRSEMNVSTLELGDSALYLCASSYPSQQETQYFGPGTRLLVL.

V and J are TRBV29-1 and TRBJ1-5; D uncertain. Trimming removed 4 bases from V and 0 bases from J, with 16 bases in between. The CDR3 sequence is 16 residues long. Germline V gene sequence: CDR1 SQVTM, CDR2 ANQGSEA. CDR3 loop: CSVALGASDSNQPQHF. The CDR3 nucleotides read TGCAGCGTTGCATTGGGCGCCTCGGATAGCAATCAGCCCCAGCATTTT.

The gene calls are TRBV24-1 and TRBJ2-1, with TRBD1 matching 8 bases. The CDR3 spans 14 residues. Germline lookup yields CDR1 KGHDR and CDR2 SFDVKD. The junction had 2 bases not matched to a gene; V was cut back by 3 bases and J by 5 bases. This CDR3 is CATSDPGQDNEQFF. For the CDR3, the DNA is TGTGCCACCAGTGATCCGGGACAGGACAATGAGCAGTTCTTC.

This chain connects TRBV25-1 to TRBJ2-2; 7 nucleotides line up with TRBD2. Germline CDR1 and CDR2: MGHDK and SYGVNS. Germline trimming cut 7 bases from V and 8 bases from J; bases unmatched to any gene: 7. This CDR3 region has 13 residues. CDR3 sequence reads: CASTGRAEGELFF. DNA for the CDR3: TGTGCCAGCACAGGGAGGGCGGAGGGGGAGCTGTTTTTT. The full variable domain, completed using reference TRBV25-1 and TRBJ2-2, is EADIYQTPRYLVIGTGKKITLECSQTMGHDKMYWYQQDPGMELHLIHYSYGVNSTEKGDLSSESTVSRIRTEHFPLTLESARPSHTSQYLCASTGRAEGELFFGEGSRLTVL.

This chain joins TRBV7-9 and TRBJ2-7, with 8 bases fitting TRBD2. Trimming cost V 3 bases and J 2 bases; bases outside gene matches: 3. CDR1 and CDR2 from the germline V gene are SEHNR and FQNEAQ (reference sequence). The CDR3 has 14 residues. Here the CDR3 reads CASSLSGSTYEQYF. As DNA, the CDR3 is TGTGCCAGCAGCTTGAGCGGGAGCACCTACGAGCAGTACTTC.

The V and J genes are TRBV6-5 and TRBJ2-3; D gene uncertain. CDR3 length equals 14 residues. The germline V gene encodes CDR1 MNHEY and CDR2 SVGAGI. V gave up 0 bases and J gave up 2 bases, with 6 bases separating them. DNA for the CDR3: TGTGCCAGCAGTTACTCGCAGGTCACAGATACGCAGTATTTT. Translation gives CASSYSQVTDTQYF.

V and J are TRBV3-1 (or the pseudogene TRBV3-2) and TRBJ1-2; the D gene is possibly TRBD1 (6 bases). The CDR3 runs 14 residues. Deletions cut 4 bases from V and 13 bases from J, with 22 bases between. Germline values: CDR1 LGHDT, CDR2 YNNKEL (reference sequence). DNA for the CDR3: TGTGCCAGCAGCCCGGGGCACTTACAGGGTTCTGGCACCTTC. Amino acids: CASSPGHLQGSGTF.

The V gene is TRBV5-1, the J gene TRBJ2-7, with D tentatively TRBD2 (5 bases). This CDR3 contains 13 residues. V lost 0 bases and J lost 5, with 9 bases in between. Germline V gene lookup returns CDR1 SGHRS and CDR2 YFSETQ. The CDR3, as DNA: TGCGCCAGCAGCTTGGGCCCCGGGGACGAGCAGTACTTC. As protein: CASSLGPGDEQYF.

The J gene is TRBJ2-5, the V gene TRBV5-1; TRBD2 agrees at 8 bases. This CDR3 is built from 16 residues. Germline-derived CDR1 and CDR2 are SGHRS and YFSETQ. Losses at the gene ends were 0 bases for V and 1 base for J; bases not matched to a gene: 5. In DNA, the CDR3 is TGCGCCAGCAGCTTGGTTGCGGGGGGTCTCCAAGAGACCCAGTACTTC. Protein product: CASSLVAGGLQETQYF.

The V call is TRBV6-5, the J call TRBJ1-3, with 8 bases lining up with TRBD1. The CDR3 runs 16 residues. Losses at the gene ends were 1 base for V and 4 bases for J; bases not matched to a gene: 6. Germline loops: CDR1 MNHEY, CDR2 SVGAGI. In nucleotides, the CDR3 is TGTGCCAGCAGTTACTTTGCTGGACAGGGCGGAAACACCATATATTTT. It codes for CASSYFAGQGGNTIYF.

The chain links TRBV5-1 to TRBJ1-4, with a possible D match to TRBD1 (5 bases). Germline V lookup: CDR1 SGHRS, CDR2 YFSETQ. V lost 4 bases and J 1 base, leaving 11 bases between the germline ends. This CDR3 is 15 amino acids long. CDR3: CASSPQGGTNEKLFF. CDR3 nucleotides: TGCGCCAGCAGCCCCCAGGGTGGAACTAATGAAAAACTGTTTTTT.

The rearrangement joins TRBV2 to TRBJ1-1; D unclear. Looked up from germline, CDR1 is SNHLY and CDR2 is FYNNEI. This CDR3 region has 12 residues. Trimming cost V 6 bases and J 0 bases, with 5 bases left between them. The CDR3 DNA sequence: TGTGCCAGCAGGGAGATGAACACTGAAGCTTTCTTT. Translation: CASREMNTEAFF. Using reference TRBV2 and TRBJ1-1 for the parts outside the CDR3, the full variable domain is EPEVTQTPSHQVTQMGQEVILRCVPISNHLYFYWYRQILGQKVEFLVSFYNNEISEKSEIFDDQFSVERPDGSNFTLKIRSTKLEDSAMYFCASREMNTEAFFGQGTRLTVV.